What follows are 8 T cell receptor beta chains derived from one specimen sequenced in a study of blood T cell repertoires in COVID-19. Measured with immunoSEQ multiplex PCR; TCRdb has only the in-frame clones, and not every one. The table includes some 250,000 clones, roughly nine tenths detected once. The source material was peripheral blood. Receptors were obtained from a man aged 55-75 years with acute or convalescent COVID-19.

The chain uses TRBV6-6 and TRBJ1-1; 8 bases fit TRBD1. The CDR3 sequence is 15 residues long. The V gene end was trimmed by 7 bases and the J gene end by 6 bases; junction bases not matched to a gene: 13. Germline V lookup: CDR1 MNHNY, CDR2 SVGAGI (reference sequence). CDR3 sequence (DNA): TGTGCCAGCAACCCTAATACCCACAGGGGGGCTGAAGCTTTCTTT. Protein sequence: CASNPNTHRGAEAFF.

CDR3 amino acids: CASSVGISGSNEQFF. CDR3 nucleotides: TGTGCCAGCAGCGTAGGTATTAGCGGGAGTAATGAGCAGTTCTTC. The chain is built from TRBV9 and TRBJ2-1; TRBD2 matches at 9 bases. Trimming cost V 0 bases and J 7 bases; bases outside gene matches: 5. The CDR3 loop spans 15 amino acids. CDR1 is SGDLS and CDR2 is YYNGEE in the germline V gene.

The V call is TRBV19, the J call TRBJ2-1; TRBD2 matches at 10 bases. J gave up 5 bases and V 3 bases, and 16 bases lay outside the gene matches. Germline CDR1 is LNHDA and CDR2 is SQIVND (reference sequence). The CDR3 covers 19 residues. The CDR3 loop is CASSIDGLGLAGEDNEQFF. In DNA, the CDR3 is TGTGCCAGTAGTATTGACGGACTGGGCCTAGCGGGAGAAGACAATGAGCAGTTCTTC.

The V and J genes are TRBV5-6 and TRBJ1-1, with D unclear. Trimming left V 1 base short and J 1 base short, with 2 bases between. This CDR3 spans 12 amino acids. In germline, CDR1 is SGHDT, CDR2 YYEEEE. The CDR3 sequence: CASSLRNTEAFF. DNA of the CDR3: TGTGCCAGCAGCTTGCGGAACACTGAAGCTTTCTTT.

V gene TRBV27 combines with J gene TRBJ2-1; D gene uncertain. There are 16 residues in the CDR3. Trimming pared 3 bases from V and 2 bases from J, leaving 14 bases between. CDR1 is MNHEY, CDR2 SMNVEV, per germline (reference sequence). CDR3: CASSLMASRAYNEQFF. The CDR3, as DNA: TGTGCCAGCAGTTTGATGGCATCTAGAGCCTACAATGAGCAGTTCTTC.

This clone has a handful of counts. This rearrangement joins TRBV2 to TRBJ2-7; D might be TRBD1 (6 bases). V was pared by 10 bases and J by 4 bases, with 17 bases between. The CDR3 consists of 13 residues. Germline assignment: CDR1 SNHLY and CDR2 FYNNEI. The CDR3 loop reads CATMKGVIYEQYF. In DNA, the CDR3 is TGTGCCACCATGAAGGGGGTCATTTACGAGCAGTACTTC. Variable domain in full (rest from reference TRBV2 and TRBJ2-7): EPEVTQTPSHQVTQMGQEVILRCVPISNHLYFYWYRQILGQKVEFLVSFYNNEISEKSEIFDDQFSVERPDGSNFTLKIRSTKLEDSAMYFCATMKGVIYEQYFGPGTRLTVT.

J is TRBJ1-1 and V is TRBV5-1; tentatively, D is TRBD1 (6 bases). CDR3 length equals 16 residues. Germline V gene lookup returns CDR1 SGHRS and CDR2 YFSETQ. Trimming left V 4 bases short and J 1 base short, with 17 bases between. The CDR3 loop is CASSRGAGRGNTEAFF. CDR3 in DNA: TGCGCCAGCAGCCGGGGCGCAGGCAGGGGGAACACTGAAGCTTTCTTT.

The chain recombines TRBV19 with TRBJ1-3; 10 bases line up with TRBD1. Germline-derived CDR1 and CDR2 are LNHDA and SQIVND (reference sequence). J gave up 4 bases and V 5 bases, and 5 bases lay outside the gene matches. The CDR3 is 15 amino acids. DNA for the CDR3: TGTGCCAGTAGTGCTGGACAGGGGGTAGGAAACACCATATATTTT. This encodes CASSAGQGVGNTIYF. The variable domain in full, with the rest retrieved from reference TRBV19 and TRBJ1-3, is DGGITQSPKYLFRKEGQNVTLSCEQNLNHDAMYWYRQDPGQGLRLIYYSQIVNDFQKGDIAEGYSVSREKKESFPLTVTSAQKNPTAFYLCASSAGQGVGNTIYFGEGSWLTVV.